This TCR beta chain emerged from a study of blood T cell repertoires in COVID-19. On the study more broadly: Acute and convalescent COVID-19 samples came from the United States, Italy and Spain. The cDNA or gDNA used as material had been derived from T cells, B-cell-depleted T cells, or PBMCs.

Trimming took off 5 bases at V and 3 bases at J, with 13 bases between the two ends. This CDR3 comprises 14 residues. Looked up from germline, CDR1 is SEHNR and CDR2 is FQNEAQ (reference sequence). Clones were sequenced by immunoSEQ multiplex PCR, and TCRdb holds only the in-frame ones, with some missing. The sample lists some 170,000 clones, more than 75% occurring once. V usage is TRBV7-9 and J usage is TRBJ1-2, with TRBD1 as a possible D gene (6 bases). The receptor's source is a middle-aged man with acute or convalescent COVID-19. The sample taken for sequencing was peripheral blood. The CDR3 bases are TGTGCCAGCAGCCCCTCCGGACAGTACTATGGCTACACCTTC. Its translation: CASSPSGQYYGYTF.